Shown below are 12 T cell receptor beta chains from a single sample sequenced in a study of blood T cell repertoires in COVID-19. Some clones are missing from TCRdb's copy, which holds only in-frame ones; the method was immunoSEQ multiplex PCR. This sample has about 120,000 clones; 60% to 85% occur once, and the top ten carry 5% to 8%. Sequencing input: peripheral blood. These receptors came from an older man with acute or convalescent COVID-19.

V is TRBV4-1 and J is TRBJ2-7, with D perhaps matching TRBD2 (6 bases). V was trimmed by 5 bases and J by 1 base, leaving 15 bases between them. Per the germline V gene, CDR1 is MGHRA and CDR2 is YSYEKL. CDR3 length: 15 residues. The CDR3 spells CASSFGTGDSYEQYF. CDR3 bases: TGCGCCAGCAGCTTCGGTACGGGAGATTCCTACGAGCAGTACTTC.

This rearrangement joins TRBV18 to TRBJ1-2; D is undetermined. Looked up from germline, CDR1 is KGHSH and CDR2 is LQKENI. The CDR3 has 12 amino acids. V lost 3 bases and J 6 bases, leaving 8 bases between the germline ends. The CDR3: CASSPGSNGYTF. As DNA, the CDR3 is TGTGCCAGCTCACCGGGCAGTAATGGCTACACCTTC.

The CDR3 DNA follows: TGTGCCAGTAGGGGGCAGGGAAACACCGGGGAGCTGTTTTTT. It translates to CASRGQGNTGELFF. The chain uses TRBV19 and TRBJ2-2; possibly TRBD1 for D (5 bases). Germline loops: CDR1 LNHDA, CDR2 SQIVND (reference sequence). The CDR3 covers 14 residues. Trimming took 6 bases from V and 2 from J, leaving 10 bases between them.

The V and J genes are TRBV9 and TRBJ2-3; the D gene is possibly TRBD2 (6 bases). CDR1 SGDLS and CDR2 YYNGEE come from the germline V gene. The CDR3 loop spans 14 amino acids. V lost 4 bases, J lost 1 base, and 10 bases lay in between. The CDR3 coding sequence is TGTGCCAGCAGCCCCGGAGGGGGCACAGATACGCAGTATTTT. Encoded protein: CASSPGGGTDTQYF.

The CDR3 DNA reads as TGTGCCAGCAGCCAACACTCGACAGGGACGGGTTCACCCCTCCACTTT. It translates to CASSQHSTGTGSPLHF. This chain links TRBV4-2 with TRBJ1-6; 7 nucleotides agree with TRBD1. Germline CDR1 reads LGHNA; CDR2 reads YNFKEQ. The CDR3 extends over 16 amino acids. Unmatched junction bases numbered 10, after V lost 2 bases and J lost 9 bases.

This chain uses TRBV12-3 or TRBV12-4 with TRBJ2-1; the D gene is possibly TRBD1 (5 bases). V was trimmed by 2 bases and J by 6 bases, leaving 8 bases between them. The CDR3 consists of 13 residues. CDR3 residues: CASSLSQGNEQFF. The CDR3 DNA is TGTGCCAGCAGTTTATCCCAGGGCAATGAGCAGTTCTTC.

This clone was seen only once. This chain connects TRBV2 to TRBJ2-7; tentatively, D is TRBD2 (6 bases). Looked up from germline, CDR1 is SNHLY and CDR2 is FYNNEI. Trimming removed 5 bases at V and 1 base at J, with 12 bases between. CDR3 size: 14 residues. The CDR3 sequence is CASSFSGLSYEQYF. The CDR3 DNA reads as TGTGCCAGCAGTTTCTCGGGACTTTCCTACGAGCAGTACTTC.

This clone was seen a single time. The chain joins TRBV28 to TRBJ2-7; TRBD2 aligns across 7 bases. This CDR3 has 15 amino acids. In germline, CDR1 is MDHEN, CDR2 SYDVKM. The V segment lost 1 base and the J segment 3 bases; nucleotides outside the gene matches: 6. The CDR3: CASSLSGGVHYEQYF. The CDR3 DNA reads as TGTGCCAGCAGTTTATCTGGGGGGGTGCACTACGAGCAGTACTTC.

The chain couples TRBV6-1 to TRBJ2-7; D may be TRBD1 (5 bases). V was pared by 2 bases and J by 3 bases, with 5 bases between. Germline lookup yields CDR1 MNHNS and CDR2 SASEGT. This CDR3 has 12 amino acids. The CDR3 spells CASSERGYEQYF. CDR3 nucleotides: TGTGCCAGCAGTGAAAGGGGCTACGAGCAGTACTTC.

The chain combines TRBV12-3 or TRBV12-4 with TRBJ1-2; TRBD1 aligns across 7 bases. The CDR3 spans 13 residues. The V gene end was trimmed by 6 bases and the J gene end by 4 bases; junction bases not matched to a gene: 5. Here the CDR3 reads CASSPGTAYGYTF. In DNA, the CDR3 is TGTGCCAGCAGCCCCGGGACAGCCTATGGCTACACCTTC.

In DNA form, the CDR3 reads TGTGCCAGCAGCTTAGGTCACGGGAGTGTAGCAGATACGCAGTATTTT. It specifies CASSLGHGSVADTQYF. The chain couples TRBV7-2 to TRBJ2-3, with TRBD2 as a possible D gene (6 bases). V lost 1 base to trimming and J lost 4 bases, with 15 bases between them. Germline V gene lookup returns CDR1 SGHTA and CDR2 FQGNSA. This CDR3 has 16 residues.

This clone has only one observation. The chain couples TRBV7-7 to TRBJ2-5; D is possibly TRBD2 (5 bases). Germline assignment: CDR1 SSHAT and CDR2 FNYEAQ (reference sequence). V lost 2 bases and J lost 1, with 8 bases in between. This CDR3 is 14 amino acids long. Here the CDR3 DNA reads TGTGCCAGCAGCTTACTGCGGGCCCAAGAGACCCAGTACTTC. This gives the protein CASSLLRAQETQYF.